A single sample is the source of the 20 T cell receptor beta chains below, sequenced in a study of OX40 agonist ivuxolimab in advanced cancers. Assay: immunoSEQ multiplex PCR; the TCRdb copy retains only in-frame clones and omits some. The sample gives 20,000 or so clones, 88% of which show up once; approximately 35% is in the top ten. The sample in question was CD4+ or CD8+ T cells sorted from blood, obtained in a trial of the OX40 agonist ivuxolimab. All receptors derive from an adult with an advanced solid tumor such as melanoma, head and neck, liver or kidney cancer.

The rearrangement links TRBV29-1 to TRBJ2-7; perhaps TRBD1 as D (5 bases). This CDR3 comprises 12 residues. Trimming pared 4 bases from V and 2 bases from J, leaving 9 bases between. CDR1 is SQVTM, CDR2 ANQGSEA, per germline. The DNA of the CDR3 is TGCAGCGTTGGGCCAGGGACCTACGAGCAGTACTTC. Its translation is CSVGPGTYEQYF.

This sequence joins TRBV27 and TRBJ2-7; 7 bases agree with TRBD1. V lost 4 bases, J lost 0 bases, and 15 bases stayed unmatched. The CDR3 has 18 amino acids. Germline V gene data show CDR1 as MNHEY and CDR2 as SMNVEV (reference sequence). CDR3 protein: CASSYGHYGDRVSYEQYF. CDR3 sequence (DNA): TGTGCCAGCAGTTACGGACACTACGGGGACAGAGTCTCCTACGAGCAGTACTTC.

The V call is TRBV30, the J call TRBJ2-7, with 9 nucleotides matching TRBD1. After removal of 7 bases from V and 8 bases from J, the junction contained 15 bases not matched to a gene. The CDR3 contains 14 residues. The germline gives CDR1 GTSNPN, CDR2 SVGIG (reference sequence). CDR3: CASIRPGQGIQQYF. As DNA, the CDR3 is TGTGCCTCCATCCGACCGGGACAGGGTATTCAGCAGTACTTC.

The J gene is TRBJ2-2, the V gene TRBV6-1, with D maybe TRBD1 (5 bases). CDR3 size: 14 residues. V lost 8 bases and J lost 1, with 11 bases in between. Per germline, CDR1 MNHNS and CDR2 SASEGT. The CDR3 loop is CASPQGENTGELFF. The CDR3 DNA sequence: TGTGCCAGCCCCCAGGGTGAGAACACCGGGGAGCTGTTTTTT.

The J gene is TRBJ2-1, the V gene TRBV19; the D gene is possibly TRBD2 (6 bases). CDR1 and CDR2 (germline): LNHDA, SQIVND (reference sequence). The CDR3 loop spans 14 amino acids. Trimming left V 7 bases short and J 3 bases short, with 13 bases between. CDR3 DNA sequence: TGTGCCAGTAAAACGGGAGTAGACTACAATGAGCAGTTCTTC. Translating gives CASKTGVDYNEQFF. The variable domain in full, with the rest retrieved from reference TRBV19 and TRBJ2-1, is DGGITQSPKYLFRKEGQNVTLSCEQNLNHDAMYWYRQDPGQGLRLIYYSQIVNDFQKGDIAEGYSVSREKKESFPLTVTSAQKNPTAFYLCASKTGVDYNEQFFGPGTRLTVL.

The V and J genes are TRBV7-9 and TRBJ1-4; D remains unclear. V was cut by 5 bases and J by 2 bases, with 3 bases left in between. The CDR3 has 12 amino acids. CDR1 and CDR2 from the germline V gene are SEHNR and FQNEAQ (reference sequence). CDR3 sequence: CASSPTNEKLFF. The CDR3 coding sequence is TGTGCCAGCAGCCCCACTAATGAAAAACTGTTTTTT.

This clone is a singleton in its sample. V and J are TRBV10-3 and TRBJ1-2, with TRBD1 identical over 7 bases. Per the germline V gene, CDR1 is ENHRY and CDR2 is SYGVKD. The CDR3 spans 16 residues. V lost 10 bases to trimming and J lost 4 bases; unmatched junction nucleotides: 18. The CDR3 region has the DNA TGTGCCACCGGGGGCATCACAGGGGCTCTCCTCTATGGCTACACCTTC. Translated: CATGGITGALLYGYTF.

V usage is TRBV2 and J usage is TRBJ2-1; a weak D match, TRBD2 (5 bases). Germline CDR1 reads SNHLY; CDR2 reads FYNNEI. CDR3 size: 15 residues. Trimming took off 2 bases at V and 2 bases at J, with 10 bases between the two ends. CDR3 DNA: TGTGCCAGCAGTGAATGGACTTCTACCTACAATGAGCAGTTCTTC. The encoded protein is CASSEWTSTYNEQFF.

This chain connects TRBV4-2 to TRBJ1-3; no definite D call. Germline V gene data show CDR1 as LGHNA and CDR2 as YNFKEQ. V was pared by 4 bases and J by 0 bases, with 13 bases between. The CDR3 has 16 amino acids. CDR3 amino acids: CASSPAGDNSGNTIYF. The CDR3 DNA sequence: TGTGCCAGCAGCCCCGCGGGTGACAACTCTGGAAACACCATATATTTT.

The V gene is TRBV29-1, the J gene TRBJ2-1; D might be TRBD2 (6 bases). The V gene's germline CDR1 is SQVTM and CDR2 ANQGSEA. The CDR3 runs 13 residues. Trimming left V 6 bases short and J 3 bases short, with 12 bases between. Written as DNA, the CDR3 is TGCAGCGTATACGGAGGGGACTACAATGAGCAGTTCTTC. This encodes CSVYGGDYNEQFF.

The chain is built from TRBV5-5 and TRBJ1-4; 7 positions match TRBD1. Germline assignment: CDR1 SGHKS and CDR2 YYEKEE (reference sequence). V lost 3 bases to trimming and J lost 6 bases; unmatched junction nucleotides: 14. The CDR3 contains 17 residues. The CDR3 region has the DNA TGTGCCAGCAGCTCTCAGGGGGTCGTCTCCGGATATGAAAAACTGTTTTTT. It specifies CASSSQGVVSGYEKLFF.

The chain has TRBV11-2 and TRBJ2-1; 13 nucleotides agree with TRBD2. CDR1 and CDR2 from the germline V gene are SGHAT and FQNNGV. The CDR3 extends over 15 amino acids. Trimming at V came to 3 bases and at J to 8 bases, leaving 4 bases not matched to a gene. The CDR3 here is CASSFWTSGSYEQFF. The DNA of the CDR3 is TGTGCCAGCAGCTTCTGGACTAGCGGGAGCTATGAGCAGTTCTTC.

CDR3: CASSLGHEQYF. The CDR3 nucleotides read TGTGCCAGCAGCTTGGGGCACGAGCAGTACTTC. V is TRBV5-5 and J is TRBJ2-7; D ambiguous. Between the trimmed V and J ends, which lost 0 bases and 5 bases, there was a span of 3 bases. The CDR3 is 11 residues long. The germline V gene has CDR1 SGHKS and CDR2 YYEKEE (reference sequence).

The CDR3 here is CASSPGPLYVFQQYF. The CDR3 DNA sequence: TGCGCCAGCAGCCCGGGACCCCTCTACGTATTCCAGCAGTACTTC. The chain joins TRBV4-1 to TRBJ2-7; D might be TRBD1 or TRBD2, each matching 5 bases. Per the germline V gene, CDR1 is MGHRA and CDR2 is YSYEKL. The CDR3 is made up of 15 amino acids. V shed 4 bases and J shed 8 bases, with 21 bases lying between them.

This chain joins TRBV11-3 and TRBJ2-7, with a possible D match to TRBD1 (5 bases). CDR3 length equals 17 residues. From germline, CDR1 is SGHNT and CDR2 YENEEA. Trimming shortened V by 5 bases and J by 2 bases, and 22 bases separated the two germline ends. The CDR3 protein is CASSPPGLVDITYEQYF. The CDR3 bases are TGTGCCAGCAGCCCCCCCGGTTTGGTGGACATCACCTACGAGCAGTACTTC.

The V gene is TRBV5-1, the J gene TRBJ1-4; 7 bases are shared with TRBD1. The V segment lost 4 bases and the J segment 6 bases; nucleotides outside the gene matches: 9. The CDR3 has 15 amino acids. Germline V gives CDR1 SGHRS, CDR2 YFSETQ. This chain's CDR3 is CASSRGTALDEKLFF. CDR3 nucleotide sequence: TGCGCCAGCAGCCGGGGGACAGCGTTGGATGAAAAACTGTTTTTT.

Comment on this clone: The sample contains more than one DNA sequence encoding this CDR3. This rearrangement joins TRBV10-1 to TRBJ2-3; a weak D match, TRBD1 (6 bases). The CDR3 loop spans 13 amino acids. With 6 bases removed from V and 1 base from J, the gap between germline ends came to 8 bases. CDR1 is WNHNN, CDR2 SYGVQD, per germline (reference sequence). Written as DNA, the CDR3 is TGCGCCAGCAGAGCAGGGGGCACAGATACGCAGTATTTT. This gives the protein CASRAGGTDTQYF.

This chain joins TRBV5-4 and TRBJ2-7; 9 bases map to TRBD1. With 4 bases clipped from V and 1 base from J, the junction kept 9 bases outside the gene matches. This CDR3 is 16 amino acids long. In germline, CDR1 is SGHNT, CDR2 YYREEE (reference sequence). The CDR3 DNA reads TGTGCCAGCAGCAGAAGGCGGGACAGGGAATCCTACGAGCAGTACTTC. Translating it yields CASSRRRDRESYEQYF.

CDR3 sequence reads: CSVAFRTSGSASYEQYF. CDR3 DNA sequence: TGCAGCGTTGCCTTTCGGACTAGCGGGAGTGCGTCCTACGAGCAGTACTTC. V usage is TRBV29-1 and J usage is TRBJ2-7; 13 bases fit TRBD2. CDR1 and CDR2 from the germline V gene are SQVTM and ANQGSEA. V trimming: 4 bases; J trimming: 1 base; junction bases outside the gene matches: 10. CDR3 length: 17 residues.

The rearrangement joins TRBV28 to TRBJ2-1; D ambiguous. The V end was cut by 3 bases, the J end by 2 bases, with 5 bases between. CDR1 and CDR2 from the germline V gene are MDHEN and SYDVKM. The CDR3 sequence is 13 residues long. CDR3 loop: CASSLAAYNEQFF. In DNA, the CDR3 is TGTGCCAGCAGTTTGGCTGCCTACAATGAGCAGTTCTTC.